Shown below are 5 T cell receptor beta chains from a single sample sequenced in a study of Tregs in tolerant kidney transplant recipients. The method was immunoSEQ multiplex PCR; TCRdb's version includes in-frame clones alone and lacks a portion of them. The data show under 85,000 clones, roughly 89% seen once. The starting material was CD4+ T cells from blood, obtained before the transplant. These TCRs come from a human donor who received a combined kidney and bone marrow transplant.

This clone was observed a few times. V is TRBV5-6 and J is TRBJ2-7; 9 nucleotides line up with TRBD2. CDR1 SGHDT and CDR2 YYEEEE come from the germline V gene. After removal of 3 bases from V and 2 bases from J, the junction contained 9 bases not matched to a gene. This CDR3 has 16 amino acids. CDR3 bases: TGTGCCAGCAGCTCCCCCCGCGGGAGGGCCACCTACGAGCAGTACTTC. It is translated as CASSSPRGRATYEQYF.

DNA of the CDR3: TGTGCCTGGAGTAGAGGGCGCGACACCATATATTTT. Translating it yields CAWSRGRDTIYF. The genes are TRBV30 and TRBJ1-3, with D uncertain. This CDR3 has 12 residues. Germline V CDR1 and CDR2: GTSNPN, SVGIG (reference sequence). Deletions cut 2 bases from V and 8 bases from J, with 10 bases between.

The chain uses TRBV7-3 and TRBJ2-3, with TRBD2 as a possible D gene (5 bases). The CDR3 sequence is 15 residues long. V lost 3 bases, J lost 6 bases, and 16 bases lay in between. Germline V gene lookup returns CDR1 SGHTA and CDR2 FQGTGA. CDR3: CASSLSRDLADTQYF. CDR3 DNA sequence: TGTGCCAGCAGCTTGAGCCGGGATTTAGCTGATACGCAGTATTTT.

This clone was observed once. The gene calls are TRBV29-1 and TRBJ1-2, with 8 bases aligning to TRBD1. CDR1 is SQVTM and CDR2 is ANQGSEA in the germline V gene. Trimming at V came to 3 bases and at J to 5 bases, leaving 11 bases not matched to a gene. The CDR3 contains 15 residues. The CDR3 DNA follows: TGCAGCGTTGAGGGGGGGGACAGGCAAACTTATGGCTACACCTTC. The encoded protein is CSVEGGDRQTYGYTF.

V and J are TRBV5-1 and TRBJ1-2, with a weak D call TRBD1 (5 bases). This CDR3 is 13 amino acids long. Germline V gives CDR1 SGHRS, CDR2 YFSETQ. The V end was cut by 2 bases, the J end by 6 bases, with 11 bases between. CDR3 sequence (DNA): TGCGCCAGCAGCTTTTGGCAGGGCGATGGCTACACCTTC. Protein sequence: CASSFWQGDGYTF.